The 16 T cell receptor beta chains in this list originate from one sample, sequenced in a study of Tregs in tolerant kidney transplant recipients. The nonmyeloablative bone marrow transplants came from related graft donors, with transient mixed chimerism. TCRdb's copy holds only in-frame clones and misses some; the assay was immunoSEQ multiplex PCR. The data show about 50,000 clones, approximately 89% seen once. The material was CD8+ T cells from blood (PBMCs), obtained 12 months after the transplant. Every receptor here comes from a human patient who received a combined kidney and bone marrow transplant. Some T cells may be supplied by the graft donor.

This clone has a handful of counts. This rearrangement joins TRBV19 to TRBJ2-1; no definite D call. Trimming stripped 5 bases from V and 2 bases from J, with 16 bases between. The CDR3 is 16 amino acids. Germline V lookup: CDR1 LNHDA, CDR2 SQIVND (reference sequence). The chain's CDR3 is CASSERFSAPYNEQFF. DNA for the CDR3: TGTGCCAGTAGTGAGAGGTTCAGCGCCCCCTACAATGAGCAGTTCTTC.

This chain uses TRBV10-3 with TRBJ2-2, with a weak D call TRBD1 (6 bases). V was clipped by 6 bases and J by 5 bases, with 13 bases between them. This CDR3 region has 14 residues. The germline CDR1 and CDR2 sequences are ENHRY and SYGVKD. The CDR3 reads CAIRTGTQTGELFF. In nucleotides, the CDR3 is TGTGCCATCAGGACCGGGACACAAACCGGGGAGCTGTTTTTT.

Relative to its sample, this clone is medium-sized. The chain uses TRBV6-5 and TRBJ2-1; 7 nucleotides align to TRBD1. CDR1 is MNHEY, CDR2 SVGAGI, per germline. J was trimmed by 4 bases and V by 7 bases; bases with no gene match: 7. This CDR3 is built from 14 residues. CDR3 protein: CASMDRNTYNEQFF. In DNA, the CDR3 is TGTGCCAGCATGGACAGGAATACGTACAATGAGCAGTTCTTC.

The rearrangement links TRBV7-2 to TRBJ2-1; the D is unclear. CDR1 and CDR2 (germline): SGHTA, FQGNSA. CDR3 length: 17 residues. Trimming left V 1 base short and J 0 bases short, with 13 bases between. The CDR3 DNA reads TGTGCCAGCAGCTTAGACCATCTAGTGATCTCCTACAATGAGCAGTTCTTC. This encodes CASSLDHLVISYNEQFF. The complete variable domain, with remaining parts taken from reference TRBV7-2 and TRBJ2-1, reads GAGVSQSPSNKVTEKGKDVELRCDPISGHTALYWYRQSLGQGLEFLIYFQGNSAPDKSGLPSDRFSAERTGGSVSTLTIQRTQQEDSAVYLCASSLDHLVISYNEQFFGPGTRLTVL.

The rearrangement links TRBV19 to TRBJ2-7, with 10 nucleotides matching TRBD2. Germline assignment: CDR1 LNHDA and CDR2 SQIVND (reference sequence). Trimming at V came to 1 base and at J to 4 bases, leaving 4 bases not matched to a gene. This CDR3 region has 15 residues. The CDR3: CASSIASGGGYEQYF. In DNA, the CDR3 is TGTGCCAGTAGTATAGCTAGCGGGGGAGGATACGAGCAGTACTTC.

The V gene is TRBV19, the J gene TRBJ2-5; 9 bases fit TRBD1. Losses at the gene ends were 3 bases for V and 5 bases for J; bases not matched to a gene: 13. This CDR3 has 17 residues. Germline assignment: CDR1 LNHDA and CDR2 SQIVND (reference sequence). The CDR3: CASSITGTGRFGETQYF. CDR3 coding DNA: TGTGCCAGTAGTATCACCGGGACAGGGAGGTTCGGGGAGACCCAGTACTTC.

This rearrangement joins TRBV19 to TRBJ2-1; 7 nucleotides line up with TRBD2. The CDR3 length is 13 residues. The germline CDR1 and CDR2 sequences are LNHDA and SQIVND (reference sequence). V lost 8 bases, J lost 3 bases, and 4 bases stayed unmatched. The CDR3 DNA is TGTGCCAGTTCTAGCGGCCTCTACAATGAGCAGTTCTTC. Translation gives CASSSGLYNEQFF. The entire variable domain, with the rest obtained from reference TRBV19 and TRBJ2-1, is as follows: DGGITQSPKYLFRKEGQNVTLSCEQNLNHDAMYWYRQDPGQGLRLIYYSQIVNDFQKGDIAEGYSVSREKKESFPLTVTSAQKNPTAFYLCASSSGLYNEQFFGPGTRLTVL.

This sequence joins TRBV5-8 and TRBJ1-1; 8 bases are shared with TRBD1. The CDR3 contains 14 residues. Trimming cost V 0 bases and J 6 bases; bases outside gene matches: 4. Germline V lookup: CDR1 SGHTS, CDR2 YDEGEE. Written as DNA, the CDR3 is TGTGCCAGCAGCTTGGGACAGGGGATCGCTGAAGCTTTCTTT. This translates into CASSLGQGIAEAFF. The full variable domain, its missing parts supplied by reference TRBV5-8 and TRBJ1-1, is EAGVTQSPTHLIKTRGQQATLRCSPISGHTSVYWYQQALGLGLQFLLWYDEGEERNRGNFPPRFSGRQFPNYSSELNVNALELEDSALYLCASSLGQGIAEAFFGQGTRLTVV.

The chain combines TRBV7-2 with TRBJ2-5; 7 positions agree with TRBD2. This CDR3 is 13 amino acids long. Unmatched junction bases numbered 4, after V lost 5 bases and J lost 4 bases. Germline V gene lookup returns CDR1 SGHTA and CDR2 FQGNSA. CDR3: CASSRWGGETQYF. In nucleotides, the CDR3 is TGTGCCAGCAGCCGATGGGGGGGAGAGACCCAGTACTTC.

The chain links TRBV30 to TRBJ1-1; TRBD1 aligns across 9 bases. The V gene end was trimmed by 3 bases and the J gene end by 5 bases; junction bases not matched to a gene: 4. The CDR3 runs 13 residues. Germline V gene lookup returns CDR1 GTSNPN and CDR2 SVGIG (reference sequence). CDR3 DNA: TGTGCCTGGAGCCGGGACAGGGCTACTGAAGCTTTCTTT. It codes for CAWSRDRATEAFF.

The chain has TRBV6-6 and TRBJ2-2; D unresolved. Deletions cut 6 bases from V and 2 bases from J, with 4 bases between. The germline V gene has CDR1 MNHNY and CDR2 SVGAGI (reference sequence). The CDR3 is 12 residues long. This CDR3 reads CASRTNTGELFF. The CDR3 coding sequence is TGTGCCAGCAGGACAAACACCGGGGAGCTGTTTTTT.

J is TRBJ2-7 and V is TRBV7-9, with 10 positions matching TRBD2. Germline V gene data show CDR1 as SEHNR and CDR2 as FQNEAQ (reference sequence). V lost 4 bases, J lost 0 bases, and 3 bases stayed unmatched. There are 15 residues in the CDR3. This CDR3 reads CASSSTSGTSYEQYF. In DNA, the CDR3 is TGTGCCAGCAGCTCAACTAGCGGGACCTCCTACGAGCAGTACTTC.

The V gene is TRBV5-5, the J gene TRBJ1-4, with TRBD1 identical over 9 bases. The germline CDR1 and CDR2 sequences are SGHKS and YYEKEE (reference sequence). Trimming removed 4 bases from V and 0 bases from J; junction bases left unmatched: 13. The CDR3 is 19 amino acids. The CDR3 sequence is CASSPGQGNPPATNEKLFF. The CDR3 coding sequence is TGTGCCAGCAGCCCCGGACAGGGGAACCCCCCTGCAACTAATGAAAAACTGTTTTTT.

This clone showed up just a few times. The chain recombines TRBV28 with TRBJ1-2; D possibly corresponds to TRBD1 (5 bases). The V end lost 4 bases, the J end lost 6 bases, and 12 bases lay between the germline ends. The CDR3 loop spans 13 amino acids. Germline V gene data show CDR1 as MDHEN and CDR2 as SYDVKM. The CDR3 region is CASSSARVHGYTF. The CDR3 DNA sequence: TGTGCCAGCAGTTCGGCCAGGGTCCATGGCTACACCTTC.

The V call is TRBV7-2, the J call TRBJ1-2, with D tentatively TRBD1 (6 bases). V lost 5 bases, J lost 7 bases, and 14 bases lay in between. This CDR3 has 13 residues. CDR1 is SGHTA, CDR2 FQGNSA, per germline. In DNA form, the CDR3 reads TGTGCCAGCAGCCAGGGGTTAGATGCTGGCTACACCTTC. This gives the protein CASSQGLDAGYTF.

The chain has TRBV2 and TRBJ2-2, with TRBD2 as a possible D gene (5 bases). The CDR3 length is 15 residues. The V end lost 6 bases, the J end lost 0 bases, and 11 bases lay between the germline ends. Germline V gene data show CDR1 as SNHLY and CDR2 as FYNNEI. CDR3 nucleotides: TGTGCCAGCAGCCCCGGACTCGCGAACACCGGGGAGCTGTTTTTT. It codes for CASSPGLANTGELFF.